Sequencing of this T cell receptor beta chain was carried out in a study of blood T cell repertoires in COVID-19 (dated by TCRdb to 2019 to 2021). About the full investigation: Collaborator samples came from the United States, Italy and Spain and covered acute and convalescent phases of COVID-19. The material from the prospective study consisted of cDNA or gDNA derived from T cells, B-cell-depleted T cells, or PBMCs. Deeply sampled blood TCRbeta repertoires from subjects exposed to, actively infected with, or recovered from COVID-19 were included in the dataset. The repertoires were released in a freely available public database intended as a resource for research on the immune response to SARS-CoV-2. Samples came from the ongoing ImmuneRACE study (first 160 participants) plus 1,254 subjects from 6 global collaborators. A de-identified subject ID, COVID-19 status, age in years and sex were almost always included in the sample metadata. HLA class I and class II types, where available, came from metadata supplied by the sample provider rather than from assay-based typing. What the research found in general, with its limitations: The quantity of clinical and demographic metadata differed by source and by participant and was supplied without curation.

V and J are truncated by 4 bases and 2 bases respectively, leaving an intervening sequence of 9 bases. For CDR1 and CDR2, the germline V gene lists SNHLY and FYNNEI. Inclusive of the bounding cysteine and phenylalanine, the CDR3 is 15 residues long. CDR3 DNA is the only sequence kept; it has 45 bases, read in frame from the first base. A note on this clone: The antigen this receptor binds is unknown. The input lacks base qualities; no much larger clone sits a single base away.

Whole blood was collected in K2EDTA tubes by collaborating institutions according to the institutions' own protocols. For TCRbeta analysis, collaborator samples were shipped as frozen whole blood, as isolated PBMCs, or as DNA extracted from either sample type. TCRbeta CDR3 regions were amplified from genomic DNA using the immunoSEQ Assay, a bias-controlled multiplex PCR. The source study handled its data this way. Nucleated cell counts per sample were estimated from amplification of reference gene primers within the assay. To quantify the absolute abundance of each unique TCRbeta CDR3 rearrangement, sequence reads were collapsed and filtered. For each sample, productive Simpson clonality was calculated as the square root of Simpson's diversity index over productive rearrangements. The source is immuneACCESS, and TCRdb retained only in-frame sequences with V and J called. Part of the clones is not carried over; for the studies checked, unresolved V genes explain less than half of this, and the remainder is unexplained. The DNA gave D and trimming, while V, J and clone size come from that table. This sample lists about 120,000 clones; over 85% were detected once. The ten biggest clones cover about 3.5% of the sample.

The sequence was collected from a man aged 45-65 years with active COVID-19. The sequenced sample was peripheral blood. The chain couples TRBV2 to TRBJ2-6; a tentative D call is TRBD2 (5 bases match). In nucleotide form, the sequence is TGTGCCAGCAGTGGGCCTAGCACTGGGGCCAACGTCCTGACTTTC. This translates into CASSGPSTGANVLTF.